These 5 T cell receptor beta chains originate from one sample sequenced in a study of human T cells and chemical hapten exposure (dated by TCRdb to the early 2020s). The time point label on this specimen signifies: healthy volunteer bleed at 2 weeks. Total RNA was extracted from unfractionated whole blood that had been collected in Tempus Blood RNA tubes. Library prep was done by RACE. Instrument on record: NextSeq 500. The public reads were quality trimmed at Q25 with fastp and then assembled into clones with MiXCR by TCRdb, keeping productive beta chains. For every CDR3 protein sequence, its rows merge into one entry that carries the most common genes and DNA. The sample table holds around 130,000 distinct CDR3 sequences, of which approximately 10% were seen once. 1.5% to 2% of the sample belongs to the ten largest clones. Specimen: whole blood. The receptor source for this set is a male donor in good health. Some clones in this sample may be carry-over from other donors' samples.

Remarks on this clonotype: A much more abundant neighbour one base away suggests this may be a read error. V and J are TRBV10-3 and TRBJ1-4; D is uncertain. This CDR3 contains 19 residues. Trimming left V 3 bases short and J 5 bases short, with 25 bases between. Germline values: CDR1 ENHRY, CDR2 SYGVKD. This chain's CDR3 is CAISDSVTSTWKENEKLFF. For the CDR3, the DNA is TGTGCCATCAGTGATTCCGTGACAAGCACGTGGAAAGAGAATGAAAAACTGTTTTTT.

This clonotype has a count of ten or more. The junction departs from the called germline gene at one end, perhaps through a read error. This chain links TRBV5-1 with TRBJ1-1; D not resolved. Germline V CDR1 and CDR2: SGHRS, YFSETQ. CDR3 length equals 13 residues. CDR3 coding DNA: TGTGCCAGCAGCTTAGCAGGGAACACTGAAGCTTTCTTT. It specifies CASSLAGNTEAFF.

V gene TRBV20-1 combines with J gene TRBJ1-6, with 10 bases that match TRBD1. The CDR3 length is 17 residues. Germline V CDR1 and CDR2: DFQATT, SNEGSKA (reference sequence). After removal of 1 base from V and 5 bases from J, the junction contained 8 bases not matched to a gene. The CDR3: CSARGTGQGRNNSPLHF. The CDR3 coding sequence is TGCAGTGCTAGAGGAACGGGACAGGGGAGGAATAATTCACCCCTCCACTTT.

This clonotype was detected a few times. The V call is TRBV12-3 or TRBV12-4, the J call TRBJ2-1; D is perhaps TRBD2 (7 bases). V lost 0 bases, J lost 7 bases, and 10 bases lay in between. The CDR3 consists of 14 residues. The CDR3, as DNA: TGTGCCAGCAGTTTAGCGGGGGGGCCGAATGAGCAGTTCTTC. Its translation is CASSLAGGPNEQFF.

At least ten counts were recorded for this clonotype. The chain is built from TRBV20-1 and TRBJ2-1, with TRBD2 matching over 10 bases. Germline assignment: CDR1 DFQATT and CDR2 SNEGSKA (reference sequence). The CDR3 totals 14 residues. The trim removed 5 bases at V and 2 bases at J, leaving 3 bases unmatched. CDR3 loop: CSAALAGAYNEQFF. The CDR3 region has the DNA TGCAGTGCTGCCCTAGCGGGGGCCTACAATGAGCAGTTCTTC.